This T cell receptor (beta chain) was observed in a study of T-cell memory formation after mild COVID-19. Findings and limits, study-wide: Contracting clones from day 15 to 85 had balanced CD4/CD8; later expanders favoured CD4+.

TCRdb ran MiXCR on the 5' RACE reads and lists one entry per CDR3 protein. Among some 280,000 distinct CDR3 sequences listed, 15% to 20% were seen once. This CDR3 region has 16 residues. Germline loops: CDR1 LNHNV, CDR2 YYDKDF (reference sequence). The V end lost 3 bases, the J end lost 2 bases, and 16 bases lay between the germline ends. In this sample, this clonotype turned up a few times. Its cognate antigen is unknown. What was sequenced was PBMCs or a T cell subset sorted from them (not recorded which). The chain recombines TRBV15 with TRBJ1-2; D is undetermined. This clonotype was obtained from a man younger than 35 who had mild COVID-19 (a few samples of this study predate the infection). Cell type and time point are not known. The CDR3 protein is CATSRRPQEKNYGYTF. In DNA form, the CDR3 reads TGTGCCACCAGCAGGCGGCCCCAGGAGAAAAACTATGGCTACACCTTC.